One and the same sample provided the 15 T cell receptor beta chains below, sequenced in a study of OX40 agonist ivuxolimab in advanced cancers. TCRdb's copy holds only in-frame clones and misses some; the assay was immunoSEQ multiplex PCR. The table lists roughly 50,000 clones, around nine tenths of them singletons. The input for sequencing was CD4+ or CD8+ T cells sorted from blood, taken in a trial of the OX40 agonist ivuxolimab. These receptors were obtained from an adult with an advanced solid tumor such as melanoma, head and neck, liver or kidney cancer.

V and J are TRBV19 and TRBJ2-1; D unclear. This CDR3 contains 15 residues. CDR1 LNHDA and CDR2 SQIVND come from the germline V gene (reference sequence). Trimming left V 1 base short and J 2 bases short, with 9 bases between. The CDR3: CASSIASFAYNEQFF. Here the CDR3 DNA reads TGTGCCAGTAGTATAGCCAGCTTCGCCTACAATGAGCAGTTCTTC.

The chain couples TRBV7-3 to TRBJ2-5, with 8 bases fitting TRBD2. V trimming: 5 bases; J trimming: 7 bases; junction bases outside the gene matches: 9. CDR3 length: 14 residues. Germline loops: CDR1 SGHTA, CDR2 FQGTGA. The CDR3 region is CASSPGGVRGTQYF. CDR3 coding DNA: TGTGCCAGCAGCCCGGGAGGGGTGAGGGGGACCCAGTACTTC.

This chain connects TRBV6-1 to TRBJ2-3; 10 bases are a match to TRBD2. J was trimmed by 3 bases and V by 2 bases; bases with no gene match: 5. The germline V gene encodes CDR1 MNHNS and CDR2 SASEGT. This CDR3 spans 16 amino acids. CDR3 loop: CASSEFPAGGTDTQYF. The CDR3 nucleotides read TGTGCCAGCAGTGAATTTCCAGCGGGGGGGACAGATACGCAGTATTTT.

V is TRBV28 and J is TRBJ2-5; unclear D gene. The J call may be mistaken, given a closer DNA end match to TRBJ2-7. CDR1 and CDR2 from the germline V gene are MDHEN and SYDVKM. The CDR3 is made up of 13 amino acids. The CDR3: CASSPGSSYEQYF. The CDR3 DNA reads as TGTGCCAGCAGTCCCGGAAGCTCCTACGAGCAGTACTTC.

The rearrangement links TRBV29-1 to TRBJ2-3; D is undetermined. The germline V gene encodes CDR1 SQVTM and CDR2 ANQGSEA. Trimming stripped 0 bases from V and 5 bases from J, with 3 bases between. The CDR3 runs 11 residues. The CDR3 DNA reads TGCAGCGTTGAAGAAGGAGATACGCAGTATTTT. Residues: CSVEEGDTQYF.

This chain links TRBV7-6 with TRBJ2-7; 8 bases line up with TRBD2. The V segment lost 5 bases and the J segment 1 base; nucleotides outside the gene matches: 7. CDR1 and CDR2 from the germline V gene are SGHVS and FNYEAQ. The CDR3 totals 15 residues. The CDR3: CASSAPAGASYEQYF. Written as DNA, the CDR3 is TGTGCCAGCAGCGCGCCAGCGGGAGCTTCCTACGAGCAGTACTTC. Supplemented by reference TRBV7-6 and TRBJ2-7, the full variable domain reads GAGVSQSPRYKVTKRGQDVALRCDPISGHVSLYWYRQALGQGPEFLTYFNYEAQQDKSGLPNDRFSAERPEGSISTLTIQRTEQRDSAMYRCASSAPAGASYEQYFGPGTRLTVT.

This sequence joins TRBV29-1 and TRBJ1-1, with a weak D call TRBD1 (5 bases). Trimming cost V 6 bases and J 6 bases, with 8 bases left between them. The CDR3 extends over 10 amino acids. Germline lookup yields CDR1 SQVTM and CDR2 ANQGSEA. Written as DNA, the CDR3 is TGCAGCGTCTCCAGGGCTGAAGCTTTCTTT. Residues: CSVSRAEAFF.

The chain couples TRBV5-1 to TRBJ2-4; D tentatively fits TRBD1 or TRBD2 (5 bases each). V was cut by 0 bases and J by 2 bases, with 6 bases left in between. There are 14 residues in the CDR3. The germline V gene has CDR1 SGHRS and CDR2 YFSETQ. The DNA for the CDR3 is TGCGCCAGCAGCTTGGGGGGGTCCAAAAACATTCAGTACTTC. Its translation is CASSLGGSKNIQYF.

The chain combines TRBV27 with TRBJ2-7, with D perhaps assigned TRBD1 or TRBD2 (5 bases each). The V end was cut by 2 bases, the J end by 5 bases, with 16 bases between. The CDR3 has 15 residues. From germline, CDR1 is MNHEY and CDR2 SMNVEV (reference sequence). CDR3 amino acids: CASSLGMGVGNEQYF. The CDR3 DNA reads as TGTGCCAGCAGTTTAGGGATGGGGGTGGGGAACGAGCAGTACTTC.

This clone was seen a single time. The rearrangement joins TRBV2 to TRBJ2-5, with D possibly being TRBD1 or TRBD2 (5 bases each). The length of the CDR3 is 13 residues. Trimming took off 5 bases at V and 2 bases at J, with 9 bases between the two ends. In germline, CDR1 is SNHLY, CDR2 FYNNEI. CDR3: CASSRDHQETQYF. DNA of the CDR3: TGTGCCAGCAGTAGGGACCATCAAGAGACCCAGTACTTC. The full variable domain, rest sourced from reference TRBV2 and TRBJ2-5, is EPEVTQTPSHQVTQMGQEVILRCVPISNHLYFYWYRQILGQKVEFLVSFYNNEISEKSEIFDDQFSVERPDGSNFTLKIRSTKLEDSAMYFCASSRDHQETQYFGPGTRLLVL.

The J gene is TRBJ2-1, the V gene TRBV6-1; no reliable D call. Deletions cut 7 bases from V and 5 bases from J, with 12 bases between. This CDR3 comprises 13 residues. Germline lookup yields CDR1 MNHNS and CDR2 SASEGT. The CDR3 sequence is CASNSALDNEQFF. CDR3 coding DNA: TGTGCCAGCAATTCAGCCTTGGACAATGAGCAGTTCTTC.

The chain employs TRBV30 and TRBJ1-2; TRBD1 agrees at 10 bases. Germline V gene lookup returns CDR1 GTSNPN and CDR2 SVGIG (reference sequence). The ends lost 3 bases at V and 7 bases at J; junction bases unmatched: 8. This CDR3 is built from 14 residues. This CDR3 reads CAWRAGTGVPGYTF. The CDR3 DNA reads TGTGCCTGGAGGGCTGGGACAGGGGTCCCTGGCTACACCTTC.

The genes are TRBV27 and TRBJ1-5, with a weak D call TRBD1 (6 bases). The length of the CDR3 is 15 residues. V dropped 2 bases and J dropped 0 bases, with 8 bases sitting between them. Per the germline V gene, CDR1 is MNHEY and CDR2 is SMNVEV (reference sequence). As DNA, the CDR3 is TGTGCCAGCAGTTTACAGGGGTATAGCAATCAGCCCCAGCATTTT. Translated, it gives CASSLQGYSNQPQHF.

This clone was observed a single time. This rearrangement joins TRBV28 to TRBJ2-7; TRBD2 aligns across 7 bases. J lost 6 bases, V lost 6 bases, and 14 bases had no gene match. This CDR3 has 15 amino acids. CDR1 is MDHEN, CDR2 SYDVKM, per germline. CDR3 amino acids: CASSQPSGPLFEQYF. The CDR3 DNA reads as TGTGCCAGCAGCCAACCTAGCGGCCCCCTTTTCGAGCAGTACTTC.

The rearrangement joins TRBV7-8 to TRBJ2-2; weak D call: TRBD1 (6 bases). The CDR3 sequence is 15 residues long. Germline CDR1 reads SGHVS; CDR2 reads FQNEAQ. V dropped 5 bases and J dropped 1 base, with 11 bases sitting between them. In DNA form, the CDR3 reads TGTGCCAGCAGCCCAGGGGTCCAGAACACCGGGGAGCTGTTTTTT. This translates into CASSPGVQNTGELFF.